This TCR beta chain was sequenced for a study of T cells after yellow fever vaccination. Overall study results and limits: Any FACS-sorted repertoire could hold abundant clonotypes that contaminate it from the bulk population. The booster response re-showed most primary clones: 96% CD4, about 89% CD8.

5'RACE template switching generated TCR cDNA, adding a universal primer site and UMIs. Each CDR3 protein is one row after TCRdb ran MiXCR on the 5' RACE reads. The sample consists of some 70,000 distinct CDR3 sequences, approximately 6.1% of them appearing once. This clonotype was counted many times. Its target is unknown. The sequence derives from a man in his late teens or twenties who received the YFV17D yellow fever vaccine. Sequenced here: CD8+ T cells sorted from PBMCs, sampled roughly 47 days after the first yellow fever vaccination.

CDR3 coding DNA: TGTGCCAGCAGTGCCGACGGAGAGAATCAGCCCCAGCATTTT. This gives the protein CASSADGENQPQHF. The V call is TRBV27, the J call TRBJ1-5; no firm D call. V was clipped by 5 bases and J by 4 bases, with 12 bases between them. The CDR3 loop spans 14 amino acids. Germline loops: CDR1 MNHEY, CDR2 SMNVEV (reference sequence).